Listed below are T cell receptor beta chains from one sample, sequenced in a study of T cell repertoires in cytomegalovirus infection. Their specific antigens are unknown. TCRdb re-called the reads with MiXCR, one entry per CDR3 protein. The repertoire holds over 120,000 distinct CDR3 sequences, with 32% as singletons. The material was CD8+ T cells from cultured PBMCs, obtained from culture after CMV antigen stimulation. Every receptor here comes from a human donor in good health (CMV status not recorded). Some clones in this sample may be carry-over from other donors' samples. Both conserved end residues are part of each CDR3. A D gene is named only where the DNA matches it firmly. Clone size is given for some rows only: seen once, a few or many times, or a class if the clone is expanded.

J,D,size,V,CDR3,DNA
TRBJ2-7,TRBD1,NA,TRBV10-3,CAISEPERGQGLGEQYF,TGTGCCATCAGTGAGCCCGAGAGGGGACAGGGTTTAGGGGAGCAGTACTTC
TRBJ2-3,NA,few,TRBV12-3/TRBV12-4,CASSFVAKSTDTQYF,TGTGCCAGCAGTTTTGTAGCGAAAAGCACAGATACGCAGTATTTT
TRBJ2-1,TRBD2,few,TRBV7-6,CASSLGLAGGNEQFF,TGTGCCAGCAGCTTAGGTCTAGCGGGGGGTAATGAGCAGTTCTTC
TRBJ2-5,NA,few,TRBV7-6,CASSPSGETQYF,TGTGCCAGCAGCCCTTCGGGAGAGACCCAGTACTTC
TRBJ2-5,TRBD2,many,TRBV7-9,CASSFDGIGTSGRETQYF,TGTGCCAGCAGCTTTGACGGTATAGGGACTAGCGGTCGGGAGACCCAGTACTTC
TRBJ2-7,NA,NA,TRBV5-4,CASSLAATPSLTYEQYF,TGTGCCAGCAGCTTGGCTGCGACACCCTCCTTAACCTACGAGCAGTACTTC
TRBJ2-7,NA,few,TRBV27,CASSSRGNYEQYF,TGTGCCAGCAGTTCTCGAGGAAACTACGAGCAGTACTTC
TRBJ2-3,NA,few,TRBV6-5,CASSYEAGSTDTQYF,TGTGCCAGCAGTTACGAGGCAGGTAGCACAGATACGCAGTATTTT
TRBJ2-3,NA,once,TRBV29-1,CSASPQGGTDTQYF,TGCAGCGCCTCCCCCCAGGGTGGCACAGATACGCAGTATTTT
TRBJ1-1,NA,few,TRBV15,CATSRESIGHANTEAFF,TGTGCCACCAGCAGAGAAAGTATAGGGCATGCGAACACTGAAGCTTTCTTT
TRBJ1-2,TRBD1,many,TRBV29-1,CSVEDRGLYGYTF,TGCAGCGTTGAGGACAGGGGGCTCTATGGCTACACCTTC
TRBJ2-3,TRBD1,many,TRBV7-9,CASSPGLGTGFTDTQYF,TGTGCCAGCAGTCCCGGCCTAGGGACAGGATTCACAGATACGCAGTATTTT
TRBJ2-1,TRBD2,few,TRBV6-2/TRBV6-3,CASSPAGLEQFF,TGTGCCAGCAGCCCCGCGGGACTAGAGCAGTTCTTC
TRBJ2-1,NA,few,TRBV28,CASSLPAEGVSSYNEQFF,TGTGCCAGCAGTTTACCGGCCGAGGGGGTTAGCTCCTACAATGAGCAGTTCTTC
TRBJ1-2,NA,few,TRBV12-3/TRBV12-4,CASSLWARLLGANYGYTF,TGTGCCAGCAGTCTTTGGGCCCGGCTCTTGGGGGCTAACTATGGCTACACCTTC
TRBJ1-1,NA,NA,TRBV3-1,CASSHGGTEAFF,TGTGCCAGCAGCCACGGGGGGACTGAAGCTTTCTTT
TRBJ2-5,NA,NA,TRBV7-2,CASTILAETQYF,TGTGCCAGCACCATATTAGCGGAGACCCAGTACTTC
TRBJ2-1,TRBD1,few,TRBV15,CATSRRRDRGQDEQFF,TGTGCCACCAGCAGACGCCGGGACAGGGGGCAGGATGAGCAGTTCTTC
TRBJ2-1,NA,many,TRBV6-1,CASSEKRGSYNEQFF,TGTGCCAGCAGTGAAAAAAGGGGCTCCTACAATGAGCAGTTCTTC
TRBJ2-6,TRBD1,NA,TRBV28,CASSPFTGTDLSGANVLTF,TGTGCCAGCAGTCCCTTCACCGGGACAGACCTATCTGGGGCCAACGTCCTGACTTTC
TRBJ2-7,NA,NA,TRBV4-1,CASSQGTRFYEQYF,TGCGCCAGCAGCCAGGGGACACGGTTCTACGAGCAGTACTTC
TRBJ2-7,NA,many,TRBV7-8,CASSLEGTHNEQYF,TGTGCCAGCAGCTTAGAGGGTACTCACAACGAGCAGTACTTC
TRBJ2-7,TRBD2,few,TRBV20-1,CSARDLAGTYEQYF,TGCAGTGCTAGAGATTTAGCGGGTACCTACGAGCAGTACTTC